This is a list of T cell receptor beta chains from one sample in a study of beta chain features in type 1 diabetes. Profiled with immunoSEQ multiplex PCR; TCRdb holds only in-frame clones, not every one. The sample lists about 230,000 clones, 16% occurring once. Sequencing was carried out using naive CD4+ T cells from blood. These receptors were taken from a man aged 30 to 45 with type 1 diabetes. CDR3s leave out the opening cysteine and the closing phenylalanine or tryptophan. The size entry is marked missing in some rows and otherwise reads once, few, many or a size class.

ASRGAGITDTQY	TRBV7-2	NA
ASFQPYGYT	TRBV28	NA
ASSRDGEQY	TRBV21-1	few
ASSQDRQRQALLSGANVLT	TRBV4-1	NA
ASKGHRTDTQY	TRBV6-1	NA
ASSNPGETQY	TRBV7-3	few
SVGHRGNEQF	TRBV29-1	NA
ATSGRGRGGWGTEAF	TRBV27	NA
ASSPGRGANTGELF	TRBV7-9	few
AWSGLREQY	TRBV30	NA
SVESSGTGRDIQY	TRBV29-1	few
ASSPPPGASEQY	TRBV18	NA
ASSFRLRGQGTDTQY	TRBV14	few
ASSKRTGLETQY	TRBV4-1	NA
ASSVGAGYNRDNEQF	TRBV9	NA
ASSPLGPRTGVSYNEQF	TRBV18	NA
ASSYREGNQPQH	TRBV7-8	few
SADRANTGELF	TRBV29-1	NA
ASTEGGDEF	TRBV7-9	few
ASSLEGQGPYEQY	TRBV7-2	few
ASSYPPRQGAREQY	TRBV6-6	NA
ASRLGQGNTIY	TRBV27	NA
ASSRMADTQY	TRBV19	few
SALTYQEQY	TRBV29-1	few
ASSVESLNSPLH	TRBV9	NA
ASSFGTANYEQY	TRBV7-2	NA
ASSARQGTNQPQH	TRBV6-5	NA